The 27 T cell receptor beta chains presented below share a single source sample, sequenced in a study of CD8 T cells in Susac syndrome. After extraction with the RNeasy kit, about 0.5 to 1 ug of the RNA was reverse transcribed using random hexamers. MiXCR was run by TCRdb on the immunoSEQ multiplex PCR reads, yielding one entry per CDR3 protein. This table has about 69,000 distinct CDR3 sequences, about 91% appearing once. The sample consisted of CD8+ T cells from PBMCs. The origin of the receptors is a human donor with multiple sclerosis.

The rearrangement links TRBV13 to TRBJ2-2, with a tentative D call TRBD2 (6 bases). The CDR3 is 16 residues long. Trimming shortened V by 0 bases and J by 6 bases, and 14 bases separated the two germline ends. Germline loops: CDR1 PRHDT, CDR2 FYEKMQ (reference sequence). The DNA for the CDR3 is TGTGCCAGCAGCTTAGGCCGGAGGGGAGAGGCCGGGGAGCTGTTTTTT. Its protein product is CASSLGRRGEAGELFF.

This chain connects TRBV27 to TRBJ2-1; TRBD2 agrees at 7 bases. Germline CDR1 and CDR2: MNHEY and SMNVEV (reference sequence). The CDR3 has 14 amino acids. J was trimmed by 4 bases and V by 6 bases; bases with no gene match: 6. CDR3 sequence reads: CASRAGVRYNEQFF. The CDR3 bases are TGTGCCAGCAGGGCGGGAGTGCGTTACAATGAGCAGTTCTTC.

This rearrangement joins TRBV10-3 to TRBJ2-1; D is unclear. The CDR3 totals 12 residues. Trimming removed 8 bases at V and 4 bases at J, with 9 bases between. Germline values: CDR1 ENHRY, CDR2 SYGVKD. The CDR3 spells CAISDSYNEQFF. The CDR3 bases are TGTGCCATCTCTGACTCATACAATGAGCAGTTCTTC.

This CDR3 reads CASSIRKGAYNEQFF. The CDR3 bases are TGTGCCAGCAGCATCCGGAAGGGGGCTTACAATGAGCAGTTCTTC. The chain recombines TRBV5-4 with TRBJ2-1; 7 bases fit TRBD1. The CDR3 length is 15 residues. Per germline, CDR1 SGHNT and CDR2 YYREEE (reference sequence). V lost 4 bases and J lost 4; bases outside the gene matches: 8.

The sample holds one count of this clonotype. The V call is TRBV7-9, the J call TRBJ1-2; 7 positions match TRBD1. The CDR3 covers 14 residues. Trimming took 5 bases from V and 1 from J; bases not matched to a gene: 4. Germline CDR1 and CDR2: SEHNR and FQNEAQ (reference sequence). The chain's CDR3 is CASSLGQINYGYTF. The CDR3 DNA reads TGTGCCAGCAGCCTGGGACAGATTAACTATGGCTACACCTTC.

The gene calls are TRBV5-4 and TRBJ2-7; no definite D call. V lost 0 bases and J 2 bases, leaving 9 bases between the germline ends. CDR3 length equals 14 residues. The germline gives CDR1 SGHNT, CDR2 YYREEE (reference sequence). The chain's CDR3 is CASSLATVPYEQYF. CDR3 DNA sequence: TGTGCCAGCAGCTTGGCGACGGTGCCCTACGAGCAGTACTTC. Full variable domain (remainder filled in from reference TRBV5-4 and TRBJ2-7): ETGVTQSPTHLIKTRGQQVTLRCSSQSGHNTVSWYQQALGQGPQFIFQYYREEENGRGNFPPRFSGLQFPNYSSELNVNALELDDSALYLCASSLATVPYEQYFGPGTRLTVT.

The J gene is TRBJ2-1, the V gene TRBV3-1; possibly TRBD2 for D (5 bases). This CDR3 region has 12 residues. Germline assignment: CDR1 LGHDT and CDR2 YNNKEL (reference sequence). V lost 4 bases and J 10 bases, leaving 11 bases between the germline ends. This chain's CDR3 is CASSRGFGEQFF. CDR3 bases: TGTGCCAGCAGCCGCGGGTTTGGGGAGCAGTTCTTC.

This clonotype was picked up one time. The chain recombines TRBV28 with TRBJ1-6, with D perhaps matching TRBD1 (6 bases). Trimming stripped 3 bases from V and 9 bases from J, with 18 bases between. Germline V gene lookup returns CDR1 MDHEN and CDR2 SYDVKM. CDR3 length equals 16 residues. DNA for the CDR3: TGTGCCAGCAGTTTTTTGCCGTCAGGGGATGGTTCACCCCTCCACTTT. As protein: CASSFLPSGDGSPLHF.

The chain carries TRBV9 and TRBJ1-5, with D unclear. The V end lost 2 bases, the J end lost 2 bases, and 8 bases lay between the germline ends. Looked up from germline, CDR1 is SGDLS and CDR2 is YYNGEE. The CDR3 spans 14 residues. The CDR3 reads CASSVSWGNQPQHF. The CDR3 DNA is TGTGCCAGCAGCGTTTCCTGGGGCAATCAGCCCCAGCATTTT. Combining the CDR3 with reference TRBV9 and TRBJ1-5 gives the whole variable domain DSGVTQTPKHLITATGQRVTLRCSPRSGDLSVYWYQQSLDQGLQFLIQYYNGEERAKGNILERFSAQQFPDLHSELNLSSLELGDSALYFCASSVSWGNQPQHFGDGTRLSIL.

V usage is TRBV7-6 and J usage is TRBJ2-7; D unresolved. Germline loops: CDR1 SGHVS, CDR2 FNYEAQ. CDR3 size: 13 residues. Trimming left V 3 bases short and J 3 bases short, with 9 bases between. CDR3 protein: CASSLNGIYEQYF. The CDR3 coding sequence is TGTGCCAGCAGCTTGAACGGTATCTACGAGCAGTACTTC.

The genes are TRBV27 and TRBJ2-3; 9 bases are shared with TRBD1. Germline V gene sequence: CDR1 MNHEY, CDR2 SMNVEV (reference sequence). The CDR3 has 15 residues. V lost 4 bases to trimming and J lost 3 bases; unmatched junction nucleotides: 5. The CDR3 here is CASSWGQGGTDTQYF. The CDR3 coding sequence is TGTGCCAGCAGTTGGGGACAGGGAGGAACAGATACGCAGTATTTT.

The rearrangement links TRBV30 to TRBJ2-7; D is uncertain. The CDR3 length is 11 residues. V lost 4 bases to trimming and J lost 3 bases, with 7 bases between them. CDR1 GTSNPN and CDR2 SVGIG come from the germline V gene (reference sequence). The CDR3 is CAWNTGYEQYF. CDR3 in DNA: TGTGCCTGGAATACGGGCTACGAGCAGTACTTC.

V gene TRBV28 combines with J gene TRBJ2-2; D ambiguous. The ends were cut back, 3 bases at V and 5 bases at J, with 13 bases in the middle. The CDR3 consists of 15 residues. In germline, CDR1 is MDHEN, CDR2 SYDVKM. CDR3 DNA: TGTGCCAGCAGTTTCTTTAAGATCGGGACCGGGGAGCTGTTTTTT. Encoded protein: CASSFFKIGTGELFF.

The rearrangement uses TRBV6-2 or TRBV6-3 and TRBJ2-7; TRBD1 is a possible D gene (6 bases). Trimming cost V 2 bases and J 2 bases, with 7 bases left between them. The germline V gene encodes CDR1 MNHEY and CDR2 SVGEGT. The CDR3 is made up of 13 amino acids. CDR3 bases: TGTGCCAGCAGTTACCGGGACACCTACGAGCAGTACTTC. Protein product: CASSYRDTYEQYF.

V and J are TRBV29-1 and TRBJ1-2, with TRBD1 as a possible D gene (6 bases). This CDR3 contains 14 residues. Germline V lookup: CDR1 SQVTM, CDR2 ANQGSEA. V was clipped by 7 bases and J by 6 bases, with 21 bases between them. CDR3 DNA sequence: TGCAGCGCTGCCACGGCAGGGGCCGCGGATGGCTACACCTTC. Translating gives CSAATAGAADGYTF.

The chain combines TRBV7-3 with TRBJ1-1, with a weak D call TRBD1 (6 bases). V was clipped by 1 base and J by 6 bases, with 9 bases between them. CDR3 length: 13 residues. Looked up from germline, CDR1 is SGHTA and CDR2 is FQGTGA. CDR3 DNA sequence: TGTGCCAGCAGCTTAATAGGGGGGGCTGAAGCTTTCTTT. This translates into CASSLIGGAEAFF.

The V gene is TRBV2, the J gene TRBJ1-2; D unresolved. Trimming took 0 bases from V and 4 from J, leaving 12 bases between them. CDR1 and CDR2 (germline): SNHLY, FYNNEI. The CDR3 runs 15 residues. The CDR3 nucleotides are TGTGCCAGCAGTGAAGCTAGGTACAGTCTCTATGGCTACACCTTC. The encoded protein is CASSEARYSLYGYTF.

The rearrangement uses TRBV18 and TRBJ2-7; D call uncertain. This CDR3 has 14 amino acids. The germline V gene has CDR1 KGHSH and CDR2 LQKENI. Trimming shortened V by 6 bases and J by 0 bases, and 12 bases separated the two germline ends. CDR3 sequence reads: CASSSAPTSYEQYF. CDR3 bases: TGTGCCAGCTCGTCAGCGCCTACCTCCTACGAGCAGTACTTC.

The chain couples TRBV28 to TRBJ2-7; TRBD2 agrees at 10 bases. CDR1 and CDR2 (germline): MDHEN, SYDVKM. Trimming at V came to 6 bases and at J to 0 bases, leaving 5 bases not matched to a gene. The CDR3 extends over 15 amino acids. The CDR3 DNA reads as TGTGCCAGCAGGGACGGGACTAGCGTCTCCTACGAGCAGTACTTC. It specifies CASRDGTSVSYEQYF.

The rearrangement uses TRBV6-5 and TRBJ2-1, with D unresolved. The CDR3 has 13 amino acids. Germline V gene lookup returns CDR1 MNHEY and CDR2 SVGAGI. Trimming left V 2 bases short and J 5 bases short, with 7 bases between. CDR3 residues: CASSYGQNNEQFF. The CDR3 DNA is TGTGCCAGCAGTTACGGGCAGAACAATGAGCAGTTCTTC.

The genes are TRBV7-6 and TRBJ2-1; no firm D call. The CDR3 has 14 residues. Germline loops: CDR1 SGHVS, CDR2 FNYEAQ. V was trimmed by 5 bases and J by 9 bases, leaving 17 bases between them. The CDR3 bases are TGTGCCAGCAGCCCCACTATGAATCTCGCTGAGCAGTTCTTC. This translates into CASSPTMNLAEQFF.

Here the CDR3 reads CASSGLGQNGYTF. The CDR3 DNA is TGTGCCAGCAGTGGTCTTGGACAGAATGGCTACACCTTC. The chain has TRBV25-1 and TRBJ1-2; D is perhaps TRBD1 (6 bases). The germline V gene encodes CDR1 MGHDK and CDR2 SYGVNS. V lost 4 bases and J 6 bases, leaving 12 bases between the germline ends. The CDR3 is 13 amino acids.

The gene calls are TRBV20-1 and TRBJ2-7; 9 bases match TRBD1. There are 15 residues in the CDR3. Germline assignment: CDR1 DFQATT and CDR2 SNEGSKA (reference sequence). V shed 0 bases and J 6 bases; nucleotides not matched to a gene: 9. The CDR3 sequence: CSARDLQGQGTEQYF. The CDR3 DNA is TGCAGTGCTAGAGATCTGCAGGGACAGGGAACCGAGCAGTACTTC.

J is TRBJ2-6 and V is TRBV29-1; D gene uncertain. In germline, CDR1 is SQVTM, CDR2 ANQGSEA. V lost 0 bases and J lost 0, with 3 bases in between. The CDR3 consists of 14 residues. The DNA for the CDR3 is TGCAGCGTTGAAGATCCCTCTGGGGCCAACGTCCTGACTTTC. Amino acids: CSVEDPSGANVLTF.

The CDR3 nucleotides are TGTGCCAGCAGCTTGGAGTTTATGGCTAGCGGGTGGGAGACCCAGTACTTC. The encoded protein is CASSLEFMASGWETQYF. The chain carries TRBV5-6 and TRBJ2-5; 8 bases match TRBD2. Germline CDR1 reads SGHDT; CDR2 reads YYEEEE. CDR3 length: 17 amino acids. The junction had 12 bases not matched to a gene; V was cut back by 0 bases and J by 5 bases.

This chain uses TRBV12-3 or TRBV12-4 with TRBJ2-7, with D tentatively TRBD2 (5 bases). The CDR3 extends over 12 amino acids. V was shortened by 3 bases and J by 4 bases, with 7 bases between the two germline ends. CDR3 sequence reads: CASSLGEYEQYF. CDR3 DNA: TGTGCCAGCAGTTTGGGAGAGTACGAGCAGTACTTC.

This sequence joins TRBV4-1 and TRBJ2-7; perhaps TRBD1 as D (7 bases). Per the germline V gene, CDR1 is MGHRA and CDR2 is YSYEKL. The CDR3 is 15 amino acids. Trimming left V 1 base short and J 2 bases short, with 12 bases between. CDR3 region: CASSQVRDSPYEQYF. Written as DNA, the CDR3 is TGCGCCAGCAGCCAAGTGCGGGACAGTCCCTACGAGCAGTACTTC.